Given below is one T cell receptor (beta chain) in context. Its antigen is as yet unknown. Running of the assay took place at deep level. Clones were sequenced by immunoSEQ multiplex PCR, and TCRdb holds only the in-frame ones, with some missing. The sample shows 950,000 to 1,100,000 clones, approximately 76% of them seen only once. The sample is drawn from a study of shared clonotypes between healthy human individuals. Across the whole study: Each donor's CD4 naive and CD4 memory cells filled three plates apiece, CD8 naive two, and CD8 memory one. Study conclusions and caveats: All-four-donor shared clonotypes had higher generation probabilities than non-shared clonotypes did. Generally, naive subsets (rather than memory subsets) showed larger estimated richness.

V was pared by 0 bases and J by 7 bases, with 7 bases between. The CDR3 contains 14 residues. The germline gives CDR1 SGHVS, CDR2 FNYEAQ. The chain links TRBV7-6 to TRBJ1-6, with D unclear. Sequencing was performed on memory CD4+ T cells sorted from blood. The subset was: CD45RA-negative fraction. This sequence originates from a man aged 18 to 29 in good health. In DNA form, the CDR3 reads TGTGCCAGCAGCTTAGCAGGGTCGAATTCACCCCTCCACTTT. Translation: CASSLAGSNSPLHF.